This T cell receptor beta chain was observed in a study of lymphopenia after photon versus proton radiotherapy. Broader study findings: After the lymphocyte nadir, photon-treated repertoires showed oligoclonal expansion, especially of CD8+ Temra cells.

Sequencing was performed with immunoSEQ multiplex PCR; in TCRdb, only in-frame clones are kept and a portion is missing. Among more than 5,000 clones listed, approximately 91% were seen once. The CDR3 spans 18 residues. Points on this clone: Its antigen is as yet unknown.

This receptor was taken from a man aged 55 to 70 with cholangiocarcinoma. This material consisted of peripheral blood, taken from a patient treated with photon-based radiotherapy. This rearrangement joins TRBV5-2 to TRBJ2-6; the table's D call, TRBD2, was not checked against the DNA. TRBV5-2 is a pseudogene locus. CDR3 in amino acids: CASNSKRESQSRANVLTF. CDR3 bases: TGTGCCAGCAATTCAAAGCGAGAGTCACAAAGTCGGGCCAACGTCCTGACTTTC.